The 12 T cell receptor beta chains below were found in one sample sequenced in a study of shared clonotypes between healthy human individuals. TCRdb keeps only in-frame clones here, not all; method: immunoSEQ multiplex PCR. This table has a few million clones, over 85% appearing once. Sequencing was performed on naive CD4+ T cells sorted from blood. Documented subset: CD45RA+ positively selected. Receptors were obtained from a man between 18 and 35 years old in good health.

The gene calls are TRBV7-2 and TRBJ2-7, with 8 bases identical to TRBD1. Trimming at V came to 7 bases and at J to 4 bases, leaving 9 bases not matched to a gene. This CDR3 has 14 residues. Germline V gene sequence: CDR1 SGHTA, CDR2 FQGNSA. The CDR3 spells CASTYPGGAYEQYF. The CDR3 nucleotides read TGTGCCAGCACTTATCCAGGGGGCGCGTACGAGCAGTACTTC.

The CDR3 is CASKSGAYNGEQYF. The CDR3 bases are TGTGCCAGTAAATCGGGGGCGTATAATGGGGAGCAGTACTTC. The genes are TRBV19 and TRBJ2-7; D is possibly TRBD1 or TRBD2 (6 bases each). Germline assignment: CDR1 LNHDA and CDR2 SQIVND (reference sequence). The CDR3 loop spans 14 amino acids. Trimming pared 7 bases from V and 7 bases from J, leaving 20 bases between.

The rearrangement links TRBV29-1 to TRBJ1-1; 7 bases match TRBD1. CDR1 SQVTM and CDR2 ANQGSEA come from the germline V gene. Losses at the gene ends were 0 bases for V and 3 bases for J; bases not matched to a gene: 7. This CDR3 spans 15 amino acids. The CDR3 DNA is TGCAGCGTTGAAGATCAAGGCAGGGGGTACACTGAAGCTTTCTTT. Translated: CSVEDQGRGYTEAFF.

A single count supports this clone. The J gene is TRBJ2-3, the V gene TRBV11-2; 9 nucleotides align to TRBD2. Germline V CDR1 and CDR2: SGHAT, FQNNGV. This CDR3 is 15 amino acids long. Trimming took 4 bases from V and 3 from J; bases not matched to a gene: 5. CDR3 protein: CASSSTLAGTDTQYF. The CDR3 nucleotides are TGTGCCAGCAGCTCAACTCTAGCGGGAACAGATACGCAGTATTTT. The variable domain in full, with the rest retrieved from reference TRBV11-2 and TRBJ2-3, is EAGVAQSPRYKIIEKRQSVAFWCNPISGHATLYWYQQILGQGPKLLIQFQNNGVVDDSQLPKDRFSAERLKGVDSTLKIQPAKLEDSAVYLCASSSTLAGTDTQYFGPGTRLTVL.

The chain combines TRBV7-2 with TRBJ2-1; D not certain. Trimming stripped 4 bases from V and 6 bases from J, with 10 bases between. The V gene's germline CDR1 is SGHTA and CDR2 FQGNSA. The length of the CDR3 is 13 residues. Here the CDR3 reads CASSWSYFNEQFF. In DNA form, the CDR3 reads TGTGCCAGCAGCTGGTCCTACTTCAATGAGCAGTTCTTC.

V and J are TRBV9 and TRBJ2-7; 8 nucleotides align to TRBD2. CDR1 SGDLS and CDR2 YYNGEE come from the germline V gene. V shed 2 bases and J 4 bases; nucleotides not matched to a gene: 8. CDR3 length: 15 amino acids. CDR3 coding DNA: TGTGCCAGCAGCGTCCACGGGACTAGTCAGTACGAGCAGTACTTC. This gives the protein CASSVHGTSQYEQYF.

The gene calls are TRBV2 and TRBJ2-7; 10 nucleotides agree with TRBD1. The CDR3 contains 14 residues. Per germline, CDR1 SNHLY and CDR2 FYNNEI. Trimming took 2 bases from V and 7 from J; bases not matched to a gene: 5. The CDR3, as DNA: TGTGCCAGCAGTGAACGACAGGGGGCTTATGAGCAGTACTTC. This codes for CASSERQGAYEQYF.

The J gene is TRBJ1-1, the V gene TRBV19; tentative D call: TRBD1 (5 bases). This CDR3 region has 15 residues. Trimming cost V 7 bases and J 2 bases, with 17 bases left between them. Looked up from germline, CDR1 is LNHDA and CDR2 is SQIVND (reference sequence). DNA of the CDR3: TGTGCCAGTACCGGGGGGGAACTGGGAAACACTGAAGCTTTCTTT. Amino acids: CASTGGELGNTEAFF.

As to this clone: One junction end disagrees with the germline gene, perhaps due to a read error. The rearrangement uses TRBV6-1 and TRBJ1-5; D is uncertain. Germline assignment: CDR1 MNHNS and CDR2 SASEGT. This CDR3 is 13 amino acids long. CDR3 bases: TGTGTCAGCAGTAAGGACGGAAATCAGCCCCAGCATTTT. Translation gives CVSSKDGNQPQHF.

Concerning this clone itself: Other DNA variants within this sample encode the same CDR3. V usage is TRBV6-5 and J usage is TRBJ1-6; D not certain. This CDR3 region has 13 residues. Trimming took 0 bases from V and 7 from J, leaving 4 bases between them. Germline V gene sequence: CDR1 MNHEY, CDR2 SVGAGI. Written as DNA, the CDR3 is TGTGCCAGCAGTTACTCACTGAATTCACCCCTCCACTTT. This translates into CASSYSLNSPLHF.

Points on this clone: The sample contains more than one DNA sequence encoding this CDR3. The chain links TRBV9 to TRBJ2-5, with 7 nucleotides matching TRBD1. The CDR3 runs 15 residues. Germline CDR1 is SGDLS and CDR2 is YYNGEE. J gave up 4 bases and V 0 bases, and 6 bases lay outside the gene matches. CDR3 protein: CASSVDLAGGETQYF. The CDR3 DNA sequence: TGTGCCAGCAGCGTAGATTTGGCAGGGGGAGAGACCCAGTACTTC.

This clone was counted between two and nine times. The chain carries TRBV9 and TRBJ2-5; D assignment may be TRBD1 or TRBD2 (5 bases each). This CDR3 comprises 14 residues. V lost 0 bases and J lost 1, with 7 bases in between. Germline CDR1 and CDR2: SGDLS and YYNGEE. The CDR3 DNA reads TGTGCCAGCAGCGTAGCAGGGACCCAAGAGACCCAGTACTTC. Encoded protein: CASSVAGTQETQYF. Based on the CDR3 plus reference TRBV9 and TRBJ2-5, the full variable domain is DSGVTQTPKHLITATGQRVTLRCSPRSGDLSVYWYQQSLDQGLQFLIQYYNGEERAKGNILERFSAQQFPDLHSELNLSSLELGDSALYFCASSVAGTQETQYFGPGTRLLVL.